Detailed here is one T cell receptor (beta chain). Its specificity is unknown. From PBMCs, CD4+ and CD8+ T cells were sorted. Once RNA had been extracted, it was reverse transcribed into cDNA to act as the sequencing template. Generated by immunoSEQ multiplex PCR, the TCRdb table keeps only in-frame clones and is missing some. Of roughly 130,000 clones listed, roughly 61% are singletons. The sample is drawn from a study of CD8+ T cells in alopecia areata. For the study at large: Each day, treated patients took oral tofacitinib twice, at 5 to 10 mg per dose. Tofacitinib dosing lasted 6 to 18 months, which was then followed by 6 months off drug.

Study-level points and caveats: Clonality exceeded that of normal scalp in lesional scalp, most notably in alopecia totalis/universalis.

The germline gives CDR1 SEHNR, CDR2 FQNEAQ (reference sequence). The length of the CDR3 is 13 residues. V gave up 4 bases and J gave up 4 bases, with 10 bases separating them. The rearrangement uses TRBV7-9 and TRBJ1-2, with D uncertain. The starting material was CD4+ T cells sorted from blood, obtained at week 0. The sequence came from a human donor with alopecia areata. The CDR3 DNA follows: TGTGCCAGCAGCTCGCAGGAGGGCTATGGCTACACCTTC. This gives the protein CASSSQEGYGYTF.